The 9 T cell receptor beta chains below were found in one sample sequenced in a study of shared clonotypes between healthy human individuals. Profiled with immunoSEQ multiplex PCR; TCRdb holds only in-frame clones, not every one. The sample lists about 2.4 million clones; around nine tenths were seen once. Sequencing was done on a sample of naive CD4+ T cells sorted from blood. Subset specified: CD45RA+ positively selected. The receptor set was obtained from a man aged 18 to 29 in good health.

The chain links TRBV18 to TRBJ2-7; 11 bases are shared with TRBD1. The CDR3 length is 17 residues. Germline V gene sequence: CDR1 KGHSH, CDR2 LQKENI. V was clipped by 5 bases and J by 0 bases; unmatched bases: 9. The DNA of the CDR3 is TGTGCCAGCTCAGGGGTGGCAGGGACAGGGGGCTCCTACGAGCAGTACTTC. It specifies CASSGVAGTGGSYEQYF.

A remark on this clone: An end of the junction differs from the germline gene, which may be a read error. The chain carries TRBV5-1 and TRBJ1-2; D unresolved. The CDR3 contains 10 residues. Germline V lookup: CDR1 SGHRS, CDR2 YFSETQ. CDR3 in DNA: TGCGCCAGCAGCTTCTGTACAGAATTCTTC. It codes for CASSFCTEFF.

V usage is TRBV5-4 and J usage is TRBJ2-1, with TRBD1 matching over 8 bases. V lost 2 bases, J lost 7 bases, and 5 bases stayed unmatched. The CDR3 has 14 amino acids. Looked up from germline, CDR1 is SGHNT and CDR2 is YYREEE (reference sequence). The CDR3 nucleotides are TGTGCCAGCAGCTTACCAACAGGGGGAAATGAGCAGTTCTTC. Protein product: CASSLPTGGNEQFF. The whole variable domain, remainder taken from reference TRBV5-4 and TRBJ2-1, is ETGVTQSPTHLIKTRGQQVTLRCSSQSGHNTVSWYQQALGQGPQFIFQYYREEENGRGNFPPRFSGLQFPNYSSELNVNALELDDSALYLCASSLPTGGNEQFFGPGTRLTVL.

V is TRBV27 and J is TRBJ2-2, with 12 positions matching TRBD2. Per the germline V gene, CDR1 is MNHEY and CDR2 is SMNVEV (reference sequence). This CDR3 is built from 15 residues. J was trimmed by 7 bases and V by 3 bases; bases with no gene match: 3. The CDR3 coding sequence is TGTGCCAGCAGTTTCCTAGCGGGAGGGTTCGGGGAGCTGTTTTTT. It specifies CASSFLAGGFGELFF.

This clone came up a few times. This chain uses TRBV5-1 with TRBJ2-7; no firm D call. V was trimmed by 1 base and J by 5 bases, leaving 4 bases between them. The CDR3 extends over 11 amino acids. The germline gives CDR1 SGHRS, CDR2 YFSETQ. CDR3 DNA sequence: TGCGCCAGCAGCTTGAACCACGAGCAGTACTTC. Translation: CASSLNHEQYF.

The V gene is TRBV27, the J gene TRBJ1-4; D perhaps matches TRBD1 (6 bases). The CDR3 contains 17 residues. Trimming took off 2 bases at V and 8 bases at J, with 21 bases between the two ends. Germline loops: CDR1 MNHEY, CDR2 SMNVEV (reference sequence). The CDR3 nucleotides read TGTGCCAGCAGTTTAACCCCCTTTAGTCTAGGGGGAGAAAAACTGTTTTTT. The encoded protein is CASSLTPFSLGGEKLFF.

J is TRBJ2-3 and V is TRBV6-6, with 9 bases lining up with TRBD2. CDR3 size: 14 residues. V shed 8 bases, J shed 1 base, and the junction held 4 bases outside the gene matches. CDR1 is MNHNY and CDR2 is SVGAGI in the germline V gene (reference sequence). CDR3 loop: CASGAGGRTDTQYF. CDR3 DNA: TGTGCCAGCGGAGCGGGGGGCCGCACAGATACGCAGTATTTT.

The chain combines TRBV9 with TRBJ1-3; 11 nucleotides align to TRBD1. The germline gives CDR1 SGDLS, CDR2 YYNGEE. V was pared by 3 bases and J by 0 bases, with 2 bases of the junction left unmatched. This CDR3 has 16 residues. In DNA form, the CDR3 reads TGTGCCAGCAGCGATGGGACAGGGGGCTCTGGAAACACCATATATTTT. Amino acids: CASSDGTGGSGNTIYF. Supplemented by reference TRBV9 and TRBJ1-3, the full variable domain reads DSGVTQTPKHLITATGQRVTLRCSPRSGDLSVYWYQQSLDQGLQFLIQYYNGEERAKGNILERFSAQQFPDLHSELNLSSLELGDSALYFCASSDGTGGSGNTIYFGEGSWLTVV.

The V and J genes are TRBV2 and TRBJ1-2; D uncertain. The germline V gene has CDR1 SNHLY and CDR2 FYNNEI. The CDR3 is made up of 15 amino acids. V gave up 10 bases and J gave up 2 bases, with 20 bases separating them. In nucleotides, the CDR3 is TGTGCCACCACCTCAGGCAGCTTGGGAAACTATGGCTACACCTTC. Encoded protein: CATTSGSLGNYGYTF.